This record concerns one T cell receptor (beta chain) sequence. Its target is not known. These data come from a study of molecular identifiers for immune sequencing clone quantification. Notes on the study in general: More than 99% of effector molecules, versus under 1% of naive-cell molecules, belonged to clones above 20 RNA copies.

Sorting recovered naive CD8 T cells on a CD8+CD4-CCR7+CD45RA+ profile. Listed TCR primers, together with previously described methods, were used for the bulk TCR libraries. TCRdb recomputed calls from the PCR reads with MiXCR, one row per CDR3 protein. The top ten clones hold 0.74% of a sample with about 320,000 distinct CDR3 sequences, roughly a quarter of them seen once. The CDR3 totals 11 residues. From germline, CDR1 is SGHAT and CDR2 FQNNGV. Trimming cost V 1 base and J 9 bases, with 6 bases left between them. This sequence was found in a human donor in good health. Some libraries in this study had Jurkat cell RNA spiked in. The sample was naive CD8+ T cells from blood, with Jurkat cell RNA spiked in. Subset indicated: FACS-sorted CD8+CD4-CCR7+CD45RA+ naive T cells. The rearrangement links TRBV11-2 to TRBJ2-5; D call uncertain. Here the CDR3 DNA reads TGTGCCAGCAGCTTAGGCGAGGCCCAGTACTTC. Protein: CASSLGEAQYF.